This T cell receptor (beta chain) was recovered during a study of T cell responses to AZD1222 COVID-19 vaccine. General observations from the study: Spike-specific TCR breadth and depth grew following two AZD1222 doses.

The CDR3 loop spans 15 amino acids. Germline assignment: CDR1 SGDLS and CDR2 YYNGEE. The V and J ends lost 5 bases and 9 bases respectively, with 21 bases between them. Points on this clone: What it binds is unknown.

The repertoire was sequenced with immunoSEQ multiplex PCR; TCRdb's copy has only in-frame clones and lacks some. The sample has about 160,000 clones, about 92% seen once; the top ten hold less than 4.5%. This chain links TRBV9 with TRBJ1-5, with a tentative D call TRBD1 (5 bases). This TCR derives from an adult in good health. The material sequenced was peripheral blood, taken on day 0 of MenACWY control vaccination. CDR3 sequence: CASSSSGTLGGPQHF. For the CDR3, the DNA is TGTGCCAGCAGTTCCTCCGGGACGCTGGGTGGGCCCCAGCATTTT.